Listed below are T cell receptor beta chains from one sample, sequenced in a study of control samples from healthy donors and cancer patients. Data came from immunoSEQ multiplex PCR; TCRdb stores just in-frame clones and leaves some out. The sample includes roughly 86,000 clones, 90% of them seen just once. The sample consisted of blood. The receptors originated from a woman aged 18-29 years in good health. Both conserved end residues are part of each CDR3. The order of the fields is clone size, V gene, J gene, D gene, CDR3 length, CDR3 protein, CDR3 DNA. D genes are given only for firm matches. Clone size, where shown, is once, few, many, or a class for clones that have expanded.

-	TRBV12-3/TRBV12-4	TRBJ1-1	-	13	CASTPGSAFGAFF	TGTGCCAGCACCCCTGGGTCGGCATTTGGAGCTTTCTTT
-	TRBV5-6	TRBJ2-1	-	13	CASSSPSVHEQFF	TGTGCCAGCAGCTCGCCTAGCGTACATGAGCAGTTCTTC
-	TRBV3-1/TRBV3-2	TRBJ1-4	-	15	CASSQDRTYGEKLFF	TGTGCCAGCAGCCAAGATCGGACATACGGTGAAAAACTGTTTTTT
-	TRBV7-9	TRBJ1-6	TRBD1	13	CASRDSINSPLHF	TGTGCCAGCCGGGACAGTATTAATTCACCCCTCCACTTT
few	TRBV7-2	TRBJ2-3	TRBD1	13	CASSYDRVDTQYF	TGTGCCAGCAGCTACGACAGGGTAGATACGCAGTATTTT
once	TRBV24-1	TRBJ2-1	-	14	CATSDPTRVNEQFF	TGTGCCACCAGTGACCCCACCAGGGTAAATGAGCAGTTCTTC
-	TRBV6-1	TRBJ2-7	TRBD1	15	CASSDTPGTGNEQYF	TGTGCCAGCAGTGATACACCCGGGACAGGGAACGAGCAGTACTTC
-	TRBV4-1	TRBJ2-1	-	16	CASSLTLGSSYNEQFF	TGCGCCAGCAGCCTTACCTTGGGGAGCTCCTACAATGAGCAGTTCTTC
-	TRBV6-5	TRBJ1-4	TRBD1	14	CASSHGTANEKLFF	TGTGCCAGCAGCCACGGGACAGCTAATGAAAAACTGTTTTTT
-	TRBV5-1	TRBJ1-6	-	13	CASSAAGDSPLHF	TGCGCCAGCAGCGCGGCGGGGGACTCACCCCTCCACTTT
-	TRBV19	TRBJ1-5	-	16	CASSIRQRTSNQPQHF	TGTGCCAGTAGTATTCGACAGCGCACCTCCAATCAGCCCCAGCATTTT
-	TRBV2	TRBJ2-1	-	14	CASAKNRENNEQFF	TGTGCCAGCGCTAAGAACAGGGAAAACAATGAGCAGTTCTTC
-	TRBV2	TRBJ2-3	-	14	CASSEALGLDTQYF	TGTGCCAGCAGTGAAGCGCTGGGTTTAGATACGCAGTATTTT
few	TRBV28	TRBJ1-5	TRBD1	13	CASSDRGNQPQHF	TGTGCCAGCAGTGACAGGGGTAATCAGCCCCAGCATTTT
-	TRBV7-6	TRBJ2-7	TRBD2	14	CASSSLGGAYEQYF	TGTGCCAGCAGCTCCCTTGGGGGGGCCTACGAGCAGTACTTC
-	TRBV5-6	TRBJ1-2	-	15	CASREGSWGLRGYTF	TGTGCCAGCAGGGAGGGCAGTTGGGGGCTTCGTGGCTACACCTTC
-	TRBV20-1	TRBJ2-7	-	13	CSASGDYSYEQYF	TGCAGTGCTAGTGGCGACTACTCCTACGAGCAGTACTTC
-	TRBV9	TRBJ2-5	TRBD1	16	CASSPGVGRGRGTQYF	TGTGCCAGCAGCCCCGGAGTAGGCAGGGGGCGTGGGACCCAGTACTTC
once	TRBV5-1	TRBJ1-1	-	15	CASSSGASQGTEAFF	TGCGCCAGCAGCTCCGGAGCGAGTCAAGGCACTGAAGCTTTCTTT
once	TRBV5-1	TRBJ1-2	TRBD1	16	CASSSFSGQGAYGYTF	TGCGCCAGCAGCTCATTCTCGGGACAGGGGGCGTATGGCTACACCTTC
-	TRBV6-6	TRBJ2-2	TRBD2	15	CASSYGGELTGELFF	TGTGCCAGCAGTTACGGGGGGGAGCTCACCGGGGAGCTGTTTTTT
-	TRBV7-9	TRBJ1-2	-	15	CASSLGSGSSYGYTF	TGTGCCAGCAGCTTAGGGTCTGGGTCGAGCTATGGCTACACCTTC
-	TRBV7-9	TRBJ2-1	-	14	CATEAGTSVNEQFF	TGTGCCACCGAAGCGGGCACCTCCGTGAATGAGCAGTTCTTC
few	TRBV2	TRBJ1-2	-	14	CASTAAEGHYGYTF	TGTGCCAGCACCGCGGCGGAGGGTCACTATGGCTACACCTTC
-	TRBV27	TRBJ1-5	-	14	CASSKDGWNQPQHF	TGTGCCAGCTCTAAAGACGGGTGGAATCAGCCCCAGCATTTT
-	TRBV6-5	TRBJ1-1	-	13	CASSPKANTEAFF	TGTGCCAGCTCCCCTAAAGCGAACACTGAAGCTTTCTTT
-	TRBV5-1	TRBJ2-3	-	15	CASSLNSGGPDTQYF	TGCGCCAGCAGCTTGAATAGCGGCGGTCCAGATACGCAGTATTTT